This note documents a single T cell receptor beta chain sequence. The naive CD8 subset, CD45RO-negative cells positively selected for CCR7, excluded terminally differentiated effector memory CD45RA+ cells. These data are taken from a study of shared clonotypes between healthy human individuals. Per the original data handling: Sequence data from immunoSEQ were junction-only and lacked quality scores; consequently, filtering differed. The data were produced by immunoSEQ multiplex PCR, yet TCRdb's version contains in-frame clones alone and is incomplete. V and J calls and clone size are given by that table; D and trimming were obtained from the DNA. The sample lists roughly 600,000 clones, 95% to 98% seen once, with 0.3% to 0.35% in the top ten. The CDR3 is made up of 12 amino acids. Germline V gives CDR1 WSHSY, CDR2 SAAADI. Trimming removed 3 bases from V and 7 bases from J, with 7 bases in between.

The J gene is TRBJ2-1, the V gene TRBV10-2, with D unresolved. This receptor was obtained from a man in his thirties or forties in good health. The material sequenced was naive CD8+ T cells sorted from blood. The CDR3 nucleotides read TGCGCCAGCAGTGAAGTAAGTAATGAGCAGTTCTTC. It translates to CASSEVSNEQFF.